These T cell receptor beta chains were read from a single sample in a study of graft-versus-host responses after intestinal transplantation. Antigen specificity for these receptors is unknown. Using immunoSEQ multiplex PCR, the repertoire was profiled, and TCRdb retains in-frame clones only, with some absent. This sample carries roughly 85,000 clones, roughly 90% of them seen once, and the ten largest clones take around 7.6%. Source: unstimulated CD8+ T cells sorted from spleen or lymph node cells, taken before transplant. The receptors derive from a human donor who was the organ donor for an intestinal transplant. CDR3s include the opening cysteine and the closing phenylalanine or tryptophan. D genes are given only for firm matches. Size values are once, few and many counts, or a class for expanded clones, and some rows have none.

. | . | TRBJ2-7 | TRBV30 | CAWSGGAGVTEQYF | TGTGCCTGGAGTGGGGGGGCTGGCGTCACCGAGCAGTACTTC
. | . | TRBJ2-7 | TRBV11-2 | CASSFGVALSYEQYF | TGTGCCAGCAGCTTTGGCGTGGCACTCTCATACGAGCAGTACTTC
. | . | TRBJ2-7 | TRBV12-5 | CASGLLLLPSSAVYEQYF | TGTGCTAGTGGTTTGCTACTCCTTCCCTCGAGCGCCGTCTACGAGCAGTACTTC
TRBD2 | . | TRBJ2-1 | TRBV11-2 | CASSRTRSRSYNEQFF | TGTGCCAGCAGCCGGACTAGATCCCGTAGTTACAATGAGCAGTTCTTC
TRBD1 | . | TRBJ2-7 | TRBV6-6 | CASRQGETYEQYF | TGTGCCAGCAGACAGGGGGAGACGTACGAGCAGTACTTC
. | . | TRBJ2-7 | TRBV6-4 | CASRLDTDSYEQYF | TGTGCCAGCCGACTGGACACCGACTCCTACGAGCAGTACTTC
. | . | TRBJ2-1 | TRBV7-6 | CASSIKGSSYNEQFF | TGTGCCAGCAGCATAAAGGGAAGCTCCTACAATGAGCAGTTCTTC
TRBD1 | . | TRBJ2-7 | TRBV19 | CASRQGYEQYF | TGTGCCAGTAGACAGGGGTACGAGCAGTACTTC
. | . | TRBJ2-4 | TRBV6-5 | CASSYSWDLAKNIQYF | TGTGCCAGCAGTTACTCCTGGGATCTAGCCAAAAACATTCAGTACTTC
. | . | TRBJ2-7 | TRBV5-1 | CASSFEVGSYEQYF | TGCGCCAGCAGCTTTGAGGTGGGTTCCTACGAGCAGTACTTC
TRBD1 | . | TRBJ2-7 | TRBV6-9 | CASSLHWGQGEGYEQYF | TGTGCCAGCAGTTTACATTGGGGACAGGGGGAAGGGTACGAGCAGTACTTC
. | . | TRBJ1-3 | TRBV10-2 | CASQFPGGNTIYF | TGCGCCAGCCAATTCCCAGGGGGAAACACCATATATTTT
TRBD1 | . | TRBJ2-7 | TRBV27 | CATRGQSSTYEQYF | TGTGCCACCCGGGGACAGAGCTCAACCTACGAGCAGTACTTC
TRBD1 | . | TRBJ1-1 | TRBV28 | CASSLVQGLNTEAFF | TGTGCCAGCAGTTTGGTACAGGGGTTGAACACTGAAGCTTTCTTT
TRBD1 | . | TRBJ1-1 | TRBV6-1 | CASSPGGSFTEAFF | TGTGCCAGCAGTCCAGGGGGCTCCTTCACTGAAGCTTTCTTT
. | . | TRBJ1-6 | TRBV6-1 | CASSEEPYNSPLHF | TGTGCCAGCAGTGAGGAGCCGTATAATTCACCCCTCCACTTT
. | . | TRBJ2-7 | TRBV6-1 | CASSESSHEQYF | TGTGCCAGCAGTGAATCTAGCCACGAGCAGTACTTC
. | . | TRBJ2-1 | TRBV19 | CASSPGPYNEQFF | TGTGCCAGTAGTCCGGGACCCTACAATGAGCAGTTCTTC
TRBD2 | . | TRBJ2-1 | TRBV19 | CASSMGLAGFDEQFF | TGTGCCAGTAGTATGGGACTAGCGGGGTTCGATGAGCAGTTCTTC
. | few | TRBJ2-7 | TRBV28 | CASSLGGSYEQYF | TGTGCCAGCAGTTTAGGGGGATCCTACGAGCAGTACTTC
. | . | TRBJ2-1 | TRBV6-1 | CASSEPEEQFF | TGTGCCAGCAGTGAACCAGAAGAGCAGTTCTTC
TRBD1 | . | TRBJ2-3 | TRBV11-3 | CASSFGTGIGGDTQYF | TGTGCCAGCAGCTTCGGGACAGGGATCGGTGGAGATACGCAGTATTTT
. | once | TRBJ2-7 | TRBV7-8 | CASSISETYEQYF | TGTGCCAGCAGCATAAGCGAAACCTACGAGCAGTACTTC
TRBD1 | . | TRBJ1-1 | TRBV27 | CASSSTGVTEAFF | TGTGCCAGCAGTTCGACAGGGGTCACTGAAGCTTTCTTT
TRBD2 | . | TRBJ2-1 | TRBV7-3 | CASSLNSGGDGEQFF | TGTGCCAGCAGCTTAAACAGCGGGGGGGACGGTGAGCAGTTCTTC
TRBD1 | . | TRBJ2-2 | TRBV6-5 | CASSYWDRGTGELFF | TGTGCCAGCAGTTACTGGGACAGGGGCACCGGGGAGCTGTTTTTT
TRBD2 | . | TRBJ2-7 | TRBV9 | CASSVGGEGWKLGEQYF | TGTGCCAGCAGCGTAGGGGGGGAGGGGTGGAAATTAGGCGAGCAGTACTTC
. | . | TRBJ2-2 | TRBV10-1 | CASSWVGELFF | TGCGCCAGCAGTTGGGTCGGGGAGCTGTTTTTT
. | . | TRBJ1-1 | TRBV5-5 | CASNPRGTANTEAFF | TGTGCCAGCAACCCCCGAGGAACGGCGAACACTGAAGCTTTCTTT
TRBD2 | . | TRBJ2-1 | TRBV9 | CASSALVASGSNEQFF | TGTGCCAGCAGCGCGCTGGTGGCTAGCGGGAGCAATGAGCAGTTCTTC
. | . | TRBJ1-3 | TRBV4-1 | CASSQGSMDSSGNTIYF | TGCGCCAGCAGCCAAGGAAGTATGGATAGCTCTGGAAACACCATATATTTT
. | few | TRBJ1-3 | TRBV7-9 | CASSSSPTPTNTIYF | TGTGCCAGCAGCTCTTCTCCCACCCCAACCAACACCATATATTTT
. | . | TRBJ1-1 | TRBV29-1 | CSVGNRLNTEAFF | TGCAGCGTTGGGAACAGGTTGAACACTGAAGCTTTCTTT
TRBD1 | . | TRBJ1-1 | TRBV10-3 | CAISELDRGTEAFF | TGTGCCATCAGTGAATTAGACAGGGGTACTGAAGCTTTCTTT
TRBD2 | . | TRBJ2-5 | TRBV7-7 | CASSLELAGFQETQYF | TGTGCTAGCAGCTTAGAGCTAGCGGGCTTCCAAGAGACCCAGTACTTC
. | . | TRBJ1-1 | TRBV19 | CASSIGSSNTEAFF | TGTGCCAGTAGTATAGGAAGCTCGAACACTGAAGCTTTCTTT
. | . | TRBJ2-2 | TRBV7-9 | CASIPHFQWAQNGELFF | TGTGCCAGCATTCCTCACTTTCAGTGGGCCCAGAACGGGGAGCTGTTTTTT
TRBD2 | . | TRBJ2-2 | TRBV27 | CASSPRGRGGWEGDGELFF | TGTGCCAGCAGTCCCCGAGGGCGGGGGGGCTGGGAGGGTGACGGGGAGCTGTTTTTT